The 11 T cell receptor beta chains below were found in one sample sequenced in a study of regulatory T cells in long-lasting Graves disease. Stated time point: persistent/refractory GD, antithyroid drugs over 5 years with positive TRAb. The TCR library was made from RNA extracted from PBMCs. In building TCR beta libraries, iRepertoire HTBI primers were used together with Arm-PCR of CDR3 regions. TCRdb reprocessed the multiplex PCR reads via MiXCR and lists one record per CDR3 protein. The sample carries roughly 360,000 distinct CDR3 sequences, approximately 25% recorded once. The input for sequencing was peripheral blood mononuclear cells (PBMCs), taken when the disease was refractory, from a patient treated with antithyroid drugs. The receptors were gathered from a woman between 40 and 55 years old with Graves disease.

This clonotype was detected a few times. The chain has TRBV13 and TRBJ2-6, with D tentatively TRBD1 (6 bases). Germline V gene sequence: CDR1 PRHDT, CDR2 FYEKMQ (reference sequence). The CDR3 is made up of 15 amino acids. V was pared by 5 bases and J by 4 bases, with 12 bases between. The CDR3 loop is CASSPTGYGANVLTF. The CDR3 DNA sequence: TGTGCCAGCAGCCCAACAGGGTACGGGGCCAACGTCCTGACTTTC.

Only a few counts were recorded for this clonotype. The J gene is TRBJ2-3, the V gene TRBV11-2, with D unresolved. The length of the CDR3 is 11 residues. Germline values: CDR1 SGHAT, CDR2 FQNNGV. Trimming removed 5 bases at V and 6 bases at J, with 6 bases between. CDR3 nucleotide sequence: TGTGCCAGCAGCCCGAGGGATACGCAGTATTTT. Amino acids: CASSPRDTQYF.

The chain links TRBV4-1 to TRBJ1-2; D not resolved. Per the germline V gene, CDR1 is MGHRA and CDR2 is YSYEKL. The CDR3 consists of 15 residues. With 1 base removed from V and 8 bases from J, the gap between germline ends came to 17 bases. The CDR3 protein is CASSQVAPSTSGYTF. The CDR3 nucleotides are TGCGCCAGCAGCCAAGTAGCGCCATCGACGAGCGGCTACACCTTC.

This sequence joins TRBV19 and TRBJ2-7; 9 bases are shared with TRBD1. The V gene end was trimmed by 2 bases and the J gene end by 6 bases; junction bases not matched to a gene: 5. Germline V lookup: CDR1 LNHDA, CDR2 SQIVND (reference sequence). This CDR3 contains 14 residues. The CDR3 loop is CASSIRGGQGEQYF. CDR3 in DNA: TGTGCCAGTAGTATAAGAGGGGGACAGGGCGAGCAGTACTTC.

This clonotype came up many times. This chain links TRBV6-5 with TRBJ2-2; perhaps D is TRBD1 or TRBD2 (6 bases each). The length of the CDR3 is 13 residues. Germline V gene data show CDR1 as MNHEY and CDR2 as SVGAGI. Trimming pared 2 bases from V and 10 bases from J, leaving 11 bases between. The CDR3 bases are TGTGCCAGCAGTTACGGGGGGCACATGGAGCTGTTTTTT. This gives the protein CASSYGGHMELFF.

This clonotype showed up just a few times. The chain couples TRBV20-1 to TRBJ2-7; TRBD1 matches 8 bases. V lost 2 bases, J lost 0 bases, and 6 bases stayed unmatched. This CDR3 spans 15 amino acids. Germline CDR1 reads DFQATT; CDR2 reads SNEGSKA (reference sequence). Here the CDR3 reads CSARSGQESSYEQYF. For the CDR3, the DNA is TGCAGTGCTAGATCGGGACAGGAGAGCTCCTACGAGCAGTACTTC.

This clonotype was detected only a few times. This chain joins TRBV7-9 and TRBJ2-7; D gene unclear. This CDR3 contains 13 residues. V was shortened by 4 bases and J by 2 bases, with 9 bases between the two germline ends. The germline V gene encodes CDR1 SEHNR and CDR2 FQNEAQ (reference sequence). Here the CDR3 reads CASSSPTAYEQYF. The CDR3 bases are TGTGCCAGCAGCTCCCCAACGGCCTACGAGCAGTACTTC.

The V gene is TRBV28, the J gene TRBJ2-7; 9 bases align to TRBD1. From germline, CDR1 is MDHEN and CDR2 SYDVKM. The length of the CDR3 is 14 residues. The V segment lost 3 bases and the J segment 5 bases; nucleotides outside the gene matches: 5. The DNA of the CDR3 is TGTGCCAGCAGTTTCTCTCGGACAGGGGACGAGCAGTACTTC. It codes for CASSFSRTGDEQYF.

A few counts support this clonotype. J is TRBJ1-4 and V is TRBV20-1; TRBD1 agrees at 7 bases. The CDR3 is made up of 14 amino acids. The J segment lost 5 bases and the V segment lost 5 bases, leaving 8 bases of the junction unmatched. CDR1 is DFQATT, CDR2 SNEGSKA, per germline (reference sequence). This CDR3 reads CSAGPGQYNEKLFF. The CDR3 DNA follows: TGCAGTGCTGGACCGGGACAGTACAATGAAAAACTGTTTTTT.

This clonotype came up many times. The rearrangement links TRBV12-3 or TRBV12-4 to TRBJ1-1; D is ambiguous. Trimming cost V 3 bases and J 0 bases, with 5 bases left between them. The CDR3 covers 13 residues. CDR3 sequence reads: CASSFTVNTEAFF. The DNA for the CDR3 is TGTGCCAGCAGTTTTACAGTGAACACTGAAGCTTTCTTT.

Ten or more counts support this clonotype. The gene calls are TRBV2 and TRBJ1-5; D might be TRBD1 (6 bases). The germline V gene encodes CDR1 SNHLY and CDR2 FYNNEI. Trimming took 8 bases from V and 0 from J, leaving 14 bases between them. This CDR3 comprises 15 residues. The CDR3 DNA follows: TGTGCCAGCGCGTATCAGGGGCATAGCAATCAGCCCCAGCATTTT. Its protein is CASAYQGHSNQPQHF.